Sequencing of this T cell receptor beta chain was carried out in a study of blood T cell repertoires in COVID-19. About the research overall: Donors in the United States, Italy and Spain gave samples during acute or convalescent COVID-19.

As handled by the study authors: Reference gene primer amplification yielded estimated nucleated cell counts. The table came from immunoSEQ multiplex PCR; TCRdb's copy has only in-frame clones and leaves some out. Clone size and the V and J calls come from that table; the DNA yielded D and trimming. This table has about 270,000 clones, around 88% appearing once. The CDR3 totals 15 residues. Per the germline V gene, CDR1 is SGHAT and CDR2 is FQNNGV. Trimming removed 5 bases from V and 0 bases from J; junction bases left unmatched: 3. All enrollees were roughly 18 to 89 years old and from about 25 US areas. Participants' reported clinical history set cohort assignment.

This receptor was obtained from a middle-aged woman with acute COVID-19. Sequencing was performed on PBMCs or T cells enriched from blood (not recorded which). The rearrangement uses TRBV11-2 and TRBJ2-7; TRBD2 matches at 11 bases. CDR3 DNA: TGTGCCAGCAGCACGACTAGCGGGATCTCCTACGAGCAGTACTTC. It is translated as CASSTTSGISYEQYF.